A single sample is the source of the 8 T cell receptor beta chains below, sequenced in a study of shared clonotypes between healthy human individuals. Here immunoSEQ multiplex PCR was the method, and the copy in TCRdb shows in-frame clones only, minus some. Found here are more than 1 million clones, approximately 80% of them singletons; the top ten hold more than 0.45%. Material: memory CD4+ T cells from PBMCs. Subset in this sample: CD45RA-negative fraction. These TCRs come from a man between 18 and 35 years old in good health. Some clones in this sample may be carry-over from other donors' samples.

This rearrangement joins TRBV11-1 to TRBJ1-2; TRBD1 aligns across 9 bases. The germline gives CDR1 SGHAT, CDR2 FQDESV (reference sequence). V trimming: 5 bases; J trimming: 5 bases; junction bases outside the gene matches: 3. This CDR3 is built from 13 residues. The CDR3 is CASSPGTGYGYTF. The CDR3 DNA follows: TGTGCCAGCAGCCCAGGGACAGGGTATGGCTACACCTTC.

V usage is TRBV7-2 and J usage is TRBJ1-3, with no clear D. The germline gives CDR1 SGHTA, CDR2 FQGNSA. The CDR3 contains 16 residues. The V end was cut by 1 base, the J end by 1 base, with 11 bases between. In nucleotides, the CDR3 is TGTGCCAGCAGCTTAGGTTCGCCCCCGTCTGGAAACACCATATATTTT. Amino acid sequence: CASSLGSPPSGNTIYF. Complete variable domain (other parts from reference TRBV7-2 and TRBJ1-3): GAGVSQSPSNKVTEKGKDVELRCDPISGHTALYWYRQSLGQGLEFLIYFQGNSAPDKSGLPSDRFSAERTGGSVSTLTIQRTQQEDSAVYLCASSLGSPPSGNTIYFGEGSWLTVV.

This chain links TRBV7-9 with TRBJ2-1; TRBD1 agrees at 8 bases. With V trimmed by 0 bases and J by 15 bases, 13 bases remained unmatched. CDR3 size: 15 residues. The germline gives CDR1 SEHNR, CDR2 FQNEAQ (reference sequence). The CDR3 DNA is TGTGCCAGCAGCTTAGCTGGACAGGGTAGCACCCCCGGGTTCTTC. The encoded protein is CASSLAGQGSTPGFF.

The CDR3 DNA reads TGTGCCTGGCGCCTTCCTCGGGGGTGGAACACTGAAGCTTTCTTT. The encoded protein is CAWRLPRGWNTEAFF. This sequence joins TRBV30 and TRBJ1-1, with D possibly TRBD1 on 5 matching bases. V was shortened by 5 bases and J by 1 base, with 17 bases between the two germline ends. This CDR3 contains 15 residues. The germline gives CDR1 GTSNPN, CDR2 SVGIG (reference sequence).

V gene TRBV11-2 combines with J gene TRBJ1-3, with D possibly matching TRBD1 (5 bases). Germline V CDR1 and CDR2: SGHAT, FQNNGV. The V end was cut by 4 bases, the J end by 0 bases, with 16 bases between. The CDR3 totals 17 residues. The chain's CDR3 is CASSSRQPWSSGNTIYF. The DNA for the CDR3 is TGTGCCAGCAGCTCTCGACAGCCTTGGAGCTCTGGAAACACCATATATTTT.

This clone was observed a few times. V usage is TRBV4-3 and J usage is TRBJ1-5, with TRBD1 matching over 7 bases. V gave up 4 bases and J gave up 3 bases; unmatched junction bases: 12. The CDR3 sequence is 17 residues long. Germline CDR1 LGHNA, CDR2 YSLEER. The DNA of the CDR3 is TGCGCCAGCAGCCGGCTAGAGAGGGGGCAGCCCAATCAGCCCCAGCATTTT. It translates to CASSRLERGQPNQPQHF.

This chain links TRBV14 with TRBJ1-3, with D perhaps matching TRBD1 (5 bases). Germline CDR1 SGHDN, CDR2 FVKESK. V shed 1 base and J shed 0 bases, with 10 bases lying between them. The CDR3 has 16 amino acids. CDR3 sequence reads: CASSQARVGSGNTIYF. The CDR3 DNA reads TGTGCCAGCAGCCAAGCCAGGGTTGGCTCTGGAAACACCATATATTTT.

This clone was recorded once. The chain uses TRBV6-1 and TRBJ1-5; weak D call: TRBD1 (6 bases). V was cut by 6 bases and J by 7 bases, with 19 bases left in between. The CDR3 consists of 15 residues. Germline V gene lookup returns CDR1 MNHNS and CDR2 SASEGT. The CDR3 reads CASRGQQGEGQPQHF. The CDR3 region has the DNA TGTGCCAGCAGAGGTCAACAGGGAGAAGGGCAGCCCCAGCATTTT.